This T cell receptor beta chain derives from a study of blood T cell repertoires in COVID-19. Sequencing used immunoSEQ multiplex PCR; TCRdb keeps in-frame clones, though not all of them. The table records approximately 260,000 clones, 70% to 90% of them present only once. Germline CDR1 and CDR2: MNHEY and SMNVEV (reference sequence). V gave up 5 bases and J gave up 2 bases, with 20 bases separating them. CDR3 length: 17 residues. The sequence derives from a woman in her thirties or forties with acute or convalescent COVID-19. The sample was peripheral blood. J is TRBJ2-3 and V is TRBV27; TRBD1 might be the D (6 bases). The CDR3 is CASSRTGFHTFTDTQYF. CDR3 nucleotide sequence: TGTGCCAGCAGTAGAACAGGGTTCCACACCTTCACAGATACGCAGTATTTT.